This passage covers 20 T cell receptor beta chains from one sample sequenced in a study of regulatory T cells in long-lasting Graves disease. Through Arm-PCR of CDR3 regions and iRepertoire HTBI primers, TCR beta libraries were built. TCRdb called the multiplex PCR reads again in MiXCR, with one record for every CDR3 protein. The sample records some 240,000 distinct CDR3 sequences, around 19% being singletons. The time point: newly diagnosed GD, antithyroid drugs for less than 3 months. Extracted PBMC RNA gave rise to the TCR library. This same sample was also part of a study on T cells in Graves' hyperthyroidism and ophthalmopathy.

Sequencing used peripheral blood mononuclear cells (PBMCs), obtained at new diagnosis, from a patient treated with antithyroid drugs. All receptors derive from a young woman with Graves disease.

This clonotype has a count of ten or more. The CDR3 nucleotides read TGTGCCATCGCGCGACAGAGAGAAGAGACCCAGTACTTC. It is translated as CAIARQREETQYF. This chain connects TRBV10-3 to TRBJ2-5, with D tentatively TRBD1 (5 bases). V was trimmed by 8 bases and J by 3 bases, leaving 13 bases between them. The CDR3 spans 13 residues. CDR1 and CDR2 (germline): ENHRY, SYGVKD.

A remark on this clonotype: One junction end does not reproduce the germline sequence, and a read error may be involved. V is TRBV29-1 and J is TRBJ2-7; D unclear. The germline V gene encodes CDR1 SQVTM and CDR2 ANQGSEA. The CDR3 consists of 13 residues. CDR3 nucleotide sequence: TGCAACGTTGTAGGCCGGTTCTCCTACGAGCAGTACTTC. It encodes CNVVGRFSYEQYF.

In regard to this clonotype: A much larger clone sits a single nucleotide away, making a read error possible. The V gene is TRBV19, the J gene TRBJ2-2; tentative D call: TRBD1 (5 bases). V was clipped by 6 bases and J by 1 base, with 9 bases between them. This CDR3 comprises 14 residues. Germline-derived CDR1 and CDR2 are LNHDA and SQIVND (reference sequence). CDR3 amino acids: CASRTTVNTGELFF. The DNA for the CDR3 is TGTGCCAGTAGGACGACAGTGAACACCGGGGAGCTGTTTTTT.

The V and J genes are TRBV2 and TRBJ2-7; D may match TRBD1 or TRBD2 (5 bases each). Per the germline V gene, CDR1 is SNHLY and CDR2 is FYNNEI. The CDR3 extends over 14 amino acids. V dropped 6 bases and J dropped 3 bases, with 15 bases sitting between them. This chain's CDR3 is CASSLGETFYEQYF. The CDR3 DNA sequence: TGTGCCAGCAGCTTGGGGGAAACTTTCTACGAGCAGTACTTC.

The sample holds many counts of this clonotype. This chain connects TRBV10-1 to TRBJ1-6; 8 bases map to TRBD1. Germline lookup yields CDR1 WNHNN and CDR2 SYGVQD (reference sequence). Trimming cost V 4 bases and J 12 bases; bases outside gene matches: 8. The CDR3 runs to 14 residues. The CDR3 is CASSGTGSLGPLHF. DNA for the CDR3: TGCGCCAGCAGTGGGACAGGGTCCCTGGGACCCCTCCACTTT.

A note on this clonotype: A much larger clone lies a single base off, so this may be a read error. This chain links TRBV30 with TRBJ2-3; no definite D call. The DNA end lines up better with TRBJ1-5; the J call may be wrong. This CDR3 spans 13 amino acids. The germline CDR1 and CDR2 sequences are GTSNPN and SVGIG (reference sequence). In DNA, the CDR3 is TGTGCCTGGAGTGGCACCAGCACAGATACGCAGCATTTT. It specifies CAWSGTSTDTQHF.

This chain connects TRBV19 to TRBJ2-6, with D unresolved. V lost 10 bases and J 2 bases, leaving 9 bases between the germline ends. The CDR3 is 13 amino acids. Germline V gene sequence: CDR1 LNHDA, CDR2 SQIVND (reference sequence). For the CDR3, the DNA is TGTGCCACATCTATGACTGGGGCCAACGTCCTGACTTTC. It translates to CATSMTGANVLTF.

There are many counts of this clonotype. The chain has TRBV27 and TRBJ1-2; the D gene is possibly TRBD1 (5 bases). The CDR3 is 12 amino acids. V shed 6 bases and J shed 7 bases, with 12 bases lying between them. In germline, CDR1 is MNHEY, CDR2 SMNVEV (reference sequence). The CDR3 region is CASRLQDGGYTF. Here the CDR3 DNA reads TGTGCCAGCAGACTACAGGATGGTGGCTACACCTTC.

Many counts were recorded for this clonotype. The V gene is TRBV12-3 or TRBV12-4, the J gene TRBJ1-2, with TRBD1 identical over 8 bases. The trim removed 5 bases at V and 8 bases at J, leaving 13 bases unmatched. The CDR3 sequence is 15 residues long. CDR3 protein: CASSPGDRGFLGYTF. The CDR3 DNA reads TGTGCCAGCAGTCCTGGAGACAGGGGATTTTTAGGCTACACCTTC.

Only one count was recorded for this clonotype. The chain uses TRBV11-2 and TRBJ2-7; D gene ambiguous. V was cut by 1 base and J by 4 bases, with 2 bases left in between. This CDR3 region has 11 residues. Germline V gene sequence: CDR1 SGHAT, CDR2 FQNNGV. Here the CDR3 reads CASSLVYEQYV. The DNA for the CDR3 is TGTGCCAGCAGCTTAGTTTACGAGCAGTACGTC.

In its sample, this clonotype was seen many times. V gene TRBV29-1 combines with J gene TRBJ1-4, with D maybe TRBD1 (5 bases). CDR1 and CDR2 from the germline V gene are SQVTM and ANQGSEA. The CDR3 sequence is 12 residues long. Trimming stripped 7 bases from V and 6 bases from J, with 12 bases between. CDR3 nucleotide sequence: TGCAGCGGACAGACGATGGATGAAAAACTGTTTTTT. Residues: CSGQTMDEKLFF.

This clonotype appeared many times. V gene TRBV12-3 or TRBV12-4 combines with J gene TRBJ1-6, with D maybe TRBD1 (6 bases). V lost 6 bases and J lost 2, with 14 bases in between. This CDR3 contains 16 residues. Written as DNA, the CDR3 is TGTGCCAGCAGCCCCCAGGGGACGACCTATAATTCACCCCTCCACTTT. Its protein is CASSPQGTTYNSPLHF.

This clonotype showed up many times. The chain couples TRBV30 to TRBJ1-1; D unresolved. V lost 3 bases, J lost 0 bases, and 14 bases lay in between. The CDR3 spans 15 residues. Germline-derived CDR1 and CDR2 are GTSNPN and SVGIG (reference sequence). DNA of the CDR3: TGTGCCTGGAGCTTCCCTGGGTACATGAACACTGAAGCTTTCTTT. Protein product: CAWSFPGYMNTEAFF.

This clonotype was recorded many times. This rearrangement joins TRBV7-6 to TRBJ1-2; D perhaps matches TRBD1 (5 bases). CDR3 length: 16 amino acids. V lost 9 bases, J lost 3 bases, and 23 bases lay in between. The germline V gene encodes CDR1 SGHVS and CDR2 FNYEAQ. The CDR3 DNA is TGTGCCAGTCCTCGAATAAAGGGGAGTTGGGACTATGGCTACACCTTC. Its protein product is CASPRIKGSWDYGYTF.

This clonotype has ten or more counts. The chain carries TRBV28 and TRBJ1-6; 7 bases line up with TRBD1. CDR3 size: 15 residues. Germline V gene lookup returns CDR1 MDHEN and CDR2 SYDVKM. V lost 2 bases to trimming and J lost 8 bases; unmatched junction nucleotides: 6. CDR3 amino acids: CASSLIGQADSPLHF. CDR3 DNA: TGTGCCAGCAGTTTAATAGGACAGGCCGATTCACCCCTCCACTTT.

The J gene is TRBJ2-1, the V gene TRBV2; D is possibly TRBD2 (5 bases). Germline V CDR1 and CDR2: SNHLY, FYNNEI. Trimming removed 6 bases from V and 11 bases from J, with 8 bases in between. The CDR3 spans 10 residues. DNA for the CDR3: TGTGCCAGCAGGCGGGTTAAGCAGTTCTTC. Translation gives CASRRVKQFF.

There are many counts of this clonotype. This rearrangement joins TRBV2 to TRBJ2-1, with 8 bases identical to TRBD2. The CDR3 runs 18 residues. Germline assignment: CDR1 SNHLY and CDR2 FYNNEI. Unmatched junction bases numbered 22, after V lost 8 bases and J lost 7 bases. The CDR3 spells CASLIDDSAAGVRNEQFF. DNA for the CDR3: TGTGCCAGCTTAATCGACGACAGCGCAGCGGGAGTTAGAAATGAGCAGTTCTTC.

This clonotype has at least ten counts. This rearrangement joins TRBV15 to TRBJ2-1, with D unclear. The CDR3 totals 15 residues. Germline assignment: CDR1 LNHNV and CDR2 YYDKDF (reference sequence). V was shortened by 0 bases and J by 0 bases, with 6 bases between the two germline ends. CDR3 nucleotide sequence: TGTGCCACCAGCAGAGATCTAAGCTCCTACAATGAGCAGTTCTTC. It codes for CATSRDLSSYNEQFF.

The table lists this clonotype with many counts. A read error may account for a junction end that differs from germline. The V gene is TRBV2, the J gene TRBJ1-2; D is perhaps TRBD1 (5 bases). CDR1 is SNHLY and CDR2 is FYNNEI in the germline V gene. The CDR3 runs to 16 residues. In DNA form, the CDR3 reads TGTGCCAGCAGGGTTTATCAGGGCACCGCTAACTATAGCTACACCTTC. Translation gives CASRVYQGTANYSYTF.

In its sample, this clonotype was seen many times. CDR3 coding DNA: TGTGCCAGCAGTCCCGGGACAGCAGGAAACACCATATATTTT. Protein sequence: CASSPGTAGNTIYF. The chain employs TRBV27 and TRBJ1-3; the match to TRBD1 covers 7 bases. J lost 4 bases, V lost 5 bases, and 5 bases had no gene match. Germline V gene data show CDR1 as MNHEY and CDR2 as SMNVEV (reference sequence). The CDR3 runs 14 residues.